This TCR beta chain was captured by sequencing in a study of blood T cell repertoires in COVID-19. Cohort allocation depended upon clinical history that participants reported. TCRdb's table, derived via immunoSEQ multiplex PCR, lists solely in-frame clones and lacks some. The repertoire has about 200,000 clones, about 86% of them found once; the top ten carry around 4%. CDR1 and CDR2 from the germline V gene are SGHVS and FQNEAQ. Trimming cost V 5 bases and J 3 bases; bases outside gene matches: 4. This CDR3 has 15 amino acids. Sample: PBMCs or T cells enriched from blood (not recorded which). The chain links TRBV7-8 to TRBJ1-5, with 10 bases identical to TRBD1. The sequence was obtained from a woman between 25 and 40 years old who had been exposed to COVID-19. The CDR3 spells CASSRRQGANQPQHF. DNA for the CDR3: TGTGCCAGCAGCCGGCGACAGGGGGCCAATCAGCCCCAGCATTTT.